The 18 T cell receptor beta chains reported below all come from one sample, sequenced in a study of CD8 T cells in ankylosing spondylitis. TCRdb itself ran the 5' RACE reads through MiXCR, one entry per CDR3 protein. The profile shows under 450,000 distinct CDR3 sequences, 20% of them singletons. The specimen sequenced was blood, either unsorted or a sorted T cell fraction (not recorded which). The receptors were gathered from a male donor with ankylosing spondylitis or in good health (not recorded which).

This rearrangement joins TRBV12-3 or TRBV12-4 to TRBJ2-1, with no clear D. CDR3 size: 12 residues. Deletions cut 5 bases from V and 7 bases from J, with 9 bases between. CDR3 region: CASSRPRNEQFF. DNA for the CDR3: TGTGCCAGCAGTCGGCCTCGGAATGAGCAGTTCTTC.

The chain has TRBV20-1 and TRBJ2-1; D tentatively fits TRBD1 or TRBD2 (5 bases each). V lost 3 bases, J lost 1 base, and 10 bases lay in between. The CDR3 is 14 amino acids. CDR1 is DFQATT, CDR2 SNEGSKA, per germline (reference sequence). The CDR3 is CSARVWGSYNEQFF. The CDR3 nucleotides read TGCAGTGCTAGGGTGTGGGGGTCCTACAATGAGCAGTTCTTC.

The sample holds a few counts of this clonotype. The rearrangement links TRBV10-2 to TRBJ2-7; no clear D. This CDR3 has 13 residues. In germline, CDR1 is WSHSY, CDR2 SAAADI. The ends were cut back, 10 bases at V and 1 base at J, with 14 bases in the middle. CDR3: CAIGPSISYEQYF. The CDR3 bases are TGCGCCATCGGTCCGTCAATATCCTACGAGCAGTACTTC.

Only a few counts were recorded for this clonotype. This chain links TRBV6-1 with TRBJ1-5, with D unclear. V lost 0 bases, J lost 1 base, and 1 base lay in between. CDR1 MNHNS and CDR2 SASEGT come from the germline V gene. This CDR3 region has 13 residues. The CDR3 here is CASSEASNQPQHF. In nucleotides, the CDR3 is TGTGCCAGCAGTGAAGCGAGCAATCAGCCCCAGCATTTT.

The rearrangement uses TRBV6-4 and TRBJ2-7; no reliable D call. The CDR3 has 12 amino acids. Germline values: CDR1 MRHNA, CDR2 SNTAGT. V shed 0 bases and J shed 7 bases, with 7 bases lying between them. The CDR3 DNA sequence: TGTGCCAGCAGTGACTCCATCAGGGAGCAGTACTTC. This gives the protein CASSDSIREQYF.

This clonotype was counted only a few times. The CDR3 spells CAWGPREGTYEQYF. Here the CDR3 DNA reads TGTGCCTGGGGTCCGAGGGAGGGGACCTACGAGCAGTACTTC. This chain connects TRBV30 to TRBJ2-7; 7 bases match TRBD2. Germline loops: CDR1 GTSNPN, CDR2 SVGIG (reference sequence). The V segment lost 5 bases and the J segment 2 bases; nucleotides outside the gene matches: 9. The CDR3 spans 14 residues.

The sample holds a few counts of this clonotype. This chain connects TRBV29-1 to TRBJ1-2; D is perhaps TRBD1 (6 bases). The CDR3 spans 13 residues. Germline lookup yields CDR1 SQVTM and CDR2 ANQGSEA. With 5 bases removed from V and 7 bases from J, the gap between germline ends came to 17 bases. This CDR3 is CSVTKDQGGGYTF. In nucleotides, the CDR3 is TGCAGCGTTACCAAGGACCAAGGGGGTGGCTACACCTTC.

This clonotype has just a few counts. The genes are TRBV11-1 and TRBJ2-2; 8 bases agree with TRBD1. There are 15 residues in the CDR3. Germline CDR1 reads SGHAT; CDR2 reads FQDESV (reference sequence). The V gene end was trimmed by 7 bases and the J gene end by 3 bases; junction bases not matched to a gene: 7. Written as DNA, the CDR3 is TGTGCCAGCAACCATCGGACAGGGTACACCGGGGAGCTGTTTTTT. Encoded protein: CASNHRTGYTGELFF.

This clonotype was detected only a few times. The rearrangement joins TRBV7-8 to TRBJ2-1, with D uncertain. The germline V gene has CDR1 SGHVS and CDR2 FQNEAQ. This CDR3 has 15 amino acids. Trimming cost V 1 base and J 0 bases, with 7 bases left between them. CDR3 sequence: CASSLDWGSYNEQFF. The CDR3 region has the DNA TGTGCCAGCAGCTTAGATTGGGGCTCCTACAATGAGCAGTTCTTC.

The gene calls are TRBV30 and TRBJ2-3; TRBD1 or TRBD2 may be the D gene (5 bases each). This CDR3 has 11 amino acids. Germline V CDR1 and CDR2: GTSNPN, SVGIG (reference sequence). Trimming left V 1 base short and J 6 bases short, with 5 bases between. The CDR3 loop is CAWSGGDTQYF. The CDR3 nucleotides read TGTGCCTGGAGTGGGGGGGATACGCAGTATTTT.

This clonotype was seen more than once but under ten times. The V call is TRBV12-3 or TRBV12-4, the J call TRBJ2-1; D unresolved. The CDR3 totals 10 residues. V lost 6 bases and J 10 bases, leaving 7 bases between the germline ends. The CDR3 DNA follows: TGTGCCAGCAGCTTCACCGAGCAGTTCTTC. It codes for CASSFTEQFF.

This clonotype showed up many times. The gene calls are TRBV20-1 and TRBJ2-7, with 7 nucleotides matching TRBD2. CDR1 and CDR2 from the germline V gene are DFQATT and SNEGSKA (reference sequence). Germline trimming cut 0 bases from V and 0 bases from J; bases unmatched to any gene: 5. This CDR3 region has 15 residues. The CDR3 DNA sequence: TGCAGTGCTAGAGATGACGGGGGGAGCTCCTACGAGCAGTACTTC. This sequence encodes CSARDDGGSSYEQYF.

This chain uses TRBV3-1 with TRBJ2-5, with 9 bases that match TRBD2. J lost 1 base, V lost 6 bases, and 3 bases had no gene match. CDR3 length equals 14 residues. Germline V gene lookup returns CDR1 LGHDT and CDR2 YNNKEL (reference sequence). The CDR3 here is CASRVAGAQETQYF. The CDR3 DNA is TGTGCCAGCAGGGTAGCGGGGGCCCAAGAGACCCAGTACTTC.

The chain joins TRBV6-2 or TRBV6-3 to TRBJ2-7; TRBD1 agrees at 10 bases. The ends lost 7 bases at V and 3 bases at J; junction bases unmatched: 3. The CDR3 runs 13 residues. Germline V CDR1 and CDR2: MNHEY, SVGEGT. The CDR3 bases are TGTGCCAGCAAGGACAGGGGGTTCTACGAGCAGTACTTC. Translating it yields CASKDRGFYEQYF.

This clonotype was seen at least ten times. The chain uses TRBV2 and TRBJ1-4; 7 bases match TRBD1. Germline CDR1 reads SNHLY; CDR2 reads FYNNEI. The junction had 6 bases not matched to a gene; V was cut back by 11 bases and J by 0 bases. The CDR3 extends over 14 amino acids. The CDR3 DNA reads as TGTGCCTTGGGGACAGAGGCAACTAATGAAAAACTGTTTTTT. Translation gives CALGTEATNEKLFF.

The rearrangement uses TRBV27 and TRBJ2-3; D is unresolved. Looked up from germline, CDR1 is MNHEY and CDR2 is SMNVEV (reference sequence). The CDR3 is 12 residues long. V shed 10 bases and J shed 2 bases, with 10 bases lying between them. CDR3 sequence: CATLQDTDTQYF. CDR3 DNA sequence: TGTGCCACCCTTCAAGACACAGATACGCAGTATTTT.

V is TRBV12-3 or TRBV12-4 and J is TRBJ2-5, with D uncertain. V lost 4 bases and J lost 3, with 15 bases in between. The CDR3 spans 15 residues. The CDR3: CASSSPETGEETQYF. In DNA form, the CDR3 reads TGTGCCAGCAGTTCCCCCGAGACGGGTGAAGAGACCCAGTACTTC.

The chain recombines TRBV25-1 with TRBJ2-4, with unresolved D. Trimming removed 5 bases at V and 0 bases at J, with 17 bases between. CDR3 length equals 17 residues. Looked up from germline, CDR1 is MGHDK and CDR2 is SYGVNS. CDR3 loop: CASSSPYGKLAKNIQYF. CDR3 nucleotides: TGTGCCAGCAGTTCACCCTACGGTAAATTAGCCAAAAACATTCAGTACTTC.